Given below is one T cell receptor beta chain in context. This specimen belongs to a study of T cell clonotyping in hematopoietic cell transplantation. V was trimmed by 3 bases and J by 4 bases, leaving 13 bases between them. In germline, CDR1 is MNHEY, CDR2 SMNVEV (reference sequence). The CDR3 contains 14 residues. This sample's time point: recipient sample about 28 days before transplant, after cytoreduction. The table came from immunoSEQ multiplex PCR; TCRdb's copy has only in-frame clones and leaves some out. The sample contains approximately 44,000 clones, about 85% of which appear only once. The chain carries TRBV27 and TRBJ2-7; no clear D gene. The material sequenced was peripheral blood mononuclear cells, taken before stem cell transplant. The sequence was collected from a man aged 60 to 75 with acute myeloid leukemia. Some clones in this sample may be carry-over from other donors' samples. CDR3 region: CASSFLRGPYEQYF. For the CDR3, the DNA is TGTGCCAGCAGTTTCCTCCGTGGGCCTTACGAGCAGTACTTC.